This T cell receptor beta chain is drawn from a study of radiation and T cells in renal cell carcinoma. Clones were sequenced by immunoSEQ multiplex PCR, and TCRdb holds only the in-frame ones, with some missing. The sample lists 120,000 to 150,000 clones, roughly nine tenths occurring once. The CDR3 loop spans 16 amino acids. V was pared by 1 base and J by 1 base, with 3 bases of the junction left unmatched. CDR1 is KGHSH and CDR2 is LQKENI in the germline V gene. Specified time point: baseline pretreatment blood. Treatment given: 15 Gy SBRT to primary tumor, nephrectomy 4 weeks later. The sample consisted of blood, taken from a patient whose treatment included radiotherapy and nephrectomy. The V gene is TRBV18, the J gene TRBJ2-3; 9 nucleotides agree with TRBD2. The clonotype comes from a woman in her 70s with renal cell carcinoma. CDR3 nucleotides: TGTGCCAGCTCACCACAGGCGGGGGGGGGCACAGATACGCAGTATTTT. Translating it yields CASSPQAGGGTDTQYF.